A single sample gave rise to the 20 T cell receptor beta chains below, sequenced in a study of T cells after yellow fever vaccination. From the 5' RACE reads, TCRdb called clonotypes with MiXCR, one entry per CDR3 protein. The sample yields approximately 120,000 distinct CDR3 sequences, roughly 15% seen once. The source material was CD8+ T cells sorted from PBMCs, sampled 5 days after the yellow fever booster vaccination. These receptors were taken from a man younger than 35 who received the YFV17D yellow fever vaccine.

This clonotype was counted a few times. V usage is TRBV5-4 and J usage is TRBJ2-3, with 7 bases fitting TRBD2. CDR1 SGHNT and CDR2 YYREEE come from the germline V gene (reference sequence). This CDR3 is 17 amino acids long. V was clipped by 0 bases and J by 2 bases; unmatched bases: 9. The CDR3 nucleotides read TGTGCCAGCAGCTTGGAGGAGTCTAGCGGAAACACAGATACGCAGTATTTT. Its protein product is CASSLEESSGNTDTQYF.

Only a few counts were recorded for this clonotype. J is TRBJ1-4 and V is TRBV7-2, with D hard to call. The length of the CDR3 is 15 residues. With 5 bases removed from V and 0 bases from J, the gap between germline ends came to 10 bases. Germline CDR1 SGHTA, CDR2 FQGNSA. CDR3 loop: CASSTYGATNEKLFF. The CDR3 nucleotides read TGTGCCAGCAGCACCTACGGAGCAACTAATGAAAAACTGTTTTTT.

This clonotype was seen only a few times. The chain uses TRBV29-1 and TRBJ1-5; 9 bases agree with TRBD1. V lost 6 bases and J lost 2; bases outside the gene matches: 8. The CDR3 totals 15 residues. Germline values: CDR1 SQVTM, CDR2 ANQGSEA. The CDR3 nucleotides read TGCAGCGTACTTGACAGGGGGGAGGGCAATCAGCCCCAGCATTTT. Translating it yields CSVLDRGEGNQPQHF.

The sample holds a few counts of this clonotype. The gene calls are TRBV29-1 and TRBJ2-3, with 13 bases matching TRBD2. CDR3 length equals 14 residues. Germline V gene sequence: CDR1 SQVTM, CDR2 ANQGSEA. Trimming cost V 4 bases and J 6 bases; bases outside gene matches: 4. CDR3 coding DNA: TGCAGCGTTGCTACTAGCGGGGGGGCGGATACGCAGTATTTT. The encoded protein is CSVATSGGADTQYF.

This clonotype was found a few times. The genes are TRBV5-1 and TRBJ2-3; unclear D gene. Looked up from germline, CDR1 is SGHRS and CDR2 is YFSETQ. Trimming took 5 bases from V and 11 from J, leaving 12 bases between them. CDR3 length: 11 amino acids. The CDR3: CASRGSLEQYF. The CDR3 bases are TGCGCCAGCAGAGGGTCTCTCGAGCAGTATTTT.

This rearrangement joins TRBV4-2 to TRBJ2-2; D perhaps matches TRBD1 (6 bases). The length of the CDR3 is 12 residues. The germline gives CDR1 LGHNA, CDR2 YNFKEQ. The germline V and J ends were trimmed by 5 bases and 8 bases, with 9 bases remaining between them. The CDR3 region is CASSLQGGELFF. The CDR3 DNA sequence: TGTGCCAGCAGCTTACAGGGTGGGGAGCTGTTTTTT.

This clonotype was counted many times. The CDR3 coding sequence is TGCGCCAGCAGCCAAGGAGCCATTCTTGAGCAGTTCTTC. This codes for CASSQGAILEQFF. The chain couples TRBV4-1 to TRBJ2-1; D is uncertain. In germline, CDR1 is MGHRA, CDR2 YSYEKL. The CDR3 is 13 amino acids. V was trimmed by 1 base and J by 9 bases, leaving 10 bases between them.

This clonotype was seen a few times. This chain joins TRBV28 and TRBJ2-7; D perhaps matches TRBD1 (6 bases). Germline values: CDR1 MDHEN, CDR2 SYDVKM. The CDR3 length is 13 residues. Deletions cut 8 bases from V and 2 bases from J, with 13 bases between. CDR3 loop: CASHRTDTYEQYV. The CDR3 DNA follows: TGTGCCAGCCACCGGACAGATACCTACGAGCAGTACGTC.

This clonotype appeared a single time. The chain employs TRBV7-9 and TRBJ2-1; D is tentatively TRBD1 or TRBD2 (5 bases each). With 5 bases removed from V and 10 bases from J, the gap between germline ends came to 24 bases. Germline CDR1 reads SEHNR; CDR2 reads FQNEAQ (reference sequence). The CDR3 runs to 16 residues. CDR3 protein: CASSQAGTRGLREQFF. CDR3 DNA sequence: TGTGCCAGCAGCCAAGCCGGGACCAGAGGGCTTCGGGAGCAGTTCTTC.

The sample holds a few counts of this clonotype. This chain uses TRBV5-1 with TRBJ2-5, with D possibly TRBD1 on 7 matching bases. V lost 7 bases, J lost 3 bases, and 19 bases lay in between. Germline V gives CDR1 SGHRS, CDR2 YFSETQ. The CDR3 is 15 amino acids. CDR3 DNA sequence: TGCGCCAGCGGATTCCAGGGGGGACAGAAAGAGACCCAGTACTTC. Its protein is CASGFQGGQKETQYF.

The chain is built from TRBV11-3 and TRBJ2-5; 7 bases are a match to TRBD1. There are 13 residues in the CDR3. CDR1 is SGHNT and CDR2 is YENEEA in the germline V gene. The ends lost 2 bases at V and 4 bases at J; junction bases unmatched: 1. The CDR3 DNA sequence: TGTGCCAGCAGCTTAAGGGGGCCAGAGACCCAGTACTTC. Translated, it gives CASSLRGPETQYF. Combining the CDR3 with reference TRBV11-3 and TRBJ2-5 gives the whole variable domain EAGVVQSPRYKIIEKKQPVAFWCNPISGHNTLYWYLQNLGQGPELLIRYENEEAVDDSQLPKDRFSAERLKGVDSTLKIQPAELGDSAVYLCASSLRGPETQYFGPGTRLLVL.

This clonotype was seen only a few times. V usage is TRBV6-2 or TRBV6-3 and J usage is TRBJ1-1; TRBD1 aligns across 7 bases. The J segment lost 0 bases and the V segment lost 6 bases, leaving 10 bases of the junction unmatched. The CDR3 extends over 16 amino acids. CDR1 and CDR2 from the germline V gene are MNHEY and SVGEGT. The CDR3 DNA reads as TGTGCCAGCAGACGCGACGCCGGGACAGTGAACACTGAAGCTTTCTTT. This translates into CASRRDAGTVNTEAFF.

This sequence joins TRBV18 and TRBJ2-2; D may be TRBD2 (5 bases). The CDR3 runs 14 residues. Looked up from germline, CDR1 is KGHSH and CDR2 is LQKENI. Deletions cut 4 bases from V and 0 bases from J, with 6 bases between. In DNA form, the CDR3 reads TGTGCCAGCTCACACGGGGCGAACACCGGGGAGCTGTTTTTT. As protein: CASSHGANTGELFF.

This clonotype was observed many times. This chain uses TRBV4-3 with TRBJ1-5; D is undetermined. The germline V and J ends were trimmed by 6 bases and 0 bases, with 12 bases remaining between them. CDR3 length equals 15 residues. Germline lookup yields CDR1 LGHNA and CDR2 YSLEER. The CDR3 region is CASSQNGDSNQPQHF. In DNA form, the CDR3 reads TGCGCCAGCAGTCAGAACGGGGATAGCAATCAGCCCCAGCATTTT.

J is TRBJ2-5 and V is TRBV9; possibly TRBD1 for D (5 bases). The CDR3 runs 12 residues. Per germline, CDR1 SGDLS and CDR2 YYNGEE. The V end was cut by 1 base, the J end by 5 bases, with 6 bases between. The CDR3 spells CASSVPGETQYF. DNA of the CDR3: TGTGCCAGCAGCGTACCAGGGGAGACCCAGTACTTC.

This sequence joins TRBV4-1 and TRBJ2-7, with D unclear. The CDR3 consists of 13 residues. V was cut by 2 bases and J by 5 bases, with 10 bases left in between. From germline, CDR1 is MGHRA and CDR2 YSYEKL. As DNA, the CDR3 is TGCGCCAGCAGCCAAATATCCGGCCACGAGCAGTACGTC. As protein: CASSQISGHEQYV.

This clonotype was picked up a small number of times. V gene TRBV6-6 combines with J gene TRBJ1-3; D is unclear. The V gene lost 4 bases and the J gene lost 0 bases, with 10 bases spanning the gap. Germline CDR1 MNHNY, CDR2 SVGAGI (reference sequence). The CDR3 is 15 amino acids. The CDR3 DNA sequence: TGTGCCAGCAGTTCCACAGCGTACTCTGGAAACACCATATATTTT. Its protein product is CASSSTAYSGNTIYF.

The V call is TRBV6-5, the J call TRBJ2-7, with D perhaps being TRBD1 or TRBD2 (5 bases each). This CDR3 has 14 residues. Germline lookup yields CDR1 MNHEY and CDR2 SVGAGI. V lost 2 bases, J lost 4 bases, and 12 bases lay in between. CDR3 loop: CASSYRDGRYEQYF. The CDR3 DNA reads TGTGCCAGCAGTTACAGGGACGGACGGTACGAGCAGTACTTC.

This clonotype has a handful of counts. The chain employs TRBV20-1 and TRBJ2-7, with D possibly matching TRBD1 (6 bases). The length of the CDR3 is 13 residues. Trimming pared 5 bases from V and 2 bases from J, leaving 13 bases between. Per the germline V gene, CDR1 is DFQATT and CDR2 is SNEGSKA (reference sequence). CDR3 in DNA: TGCAGTGCTGTCAGTGGGGGCGCCTACGAGCAGTACGTC. The encoded protein is CSAVSGGAYEQYV.

The V gene is TRBV7-8, the J gene TRBJ1-4; the D is unclear. The CDR3 runs 14 residues. Germline CDR1 SGHVS, CDR2 FQNEAQ. V was pared by 1 base and J by 5 bases, with 8 bases between. The CDR3 is CASSLVELNEKLFF. Here the CDR3 DNA reads TGTGCCAGCAGCTTAGTTGAGTTAAATGAAAAACTGTTTTTT.